Listed here are 9 T cell receptor beta chains from one sample, sequenced in a study of shared clonotypes between healthy human individuals. TCRdb's copy holds only in-frame clones and misses some; the assay was immunoSEQ multiplex PCR. The repertoire consists of 1 million to 1.3 million clones, with about 84% occurring once and the leading ten covering roughly 0.62%. Specimen: memory CD4+ T cells from PBMCs. As for subset: CD45RA-negative fraction. The receptors derive from a man between 18 and 35 years old in good health. Some clones in this sample may be carry-over from other donors' samples.

The rearrangement links TRBV6-5 to TRBJ1-2; TRBD1 is a possible D gene (6 bases). The CDR3 is 13 amino acids. The V end was cut by 7 bases, the J end by 7 bases, with 16 bases between. In germline, CDR1 is MNHEY, CDR2 SVGAGI. This CDR3 reads CASTIGGDGGYTF. CDR3 nucleotides: TGTGCCAGCACCATAGGGGGGGATGGTGGCTACACCTTC.

This chain connects TRBV18 to TRBJ1-2; D unclear. Germline lookup yields CDR1 KGHSH and CDR2 LQKENI. CDR3 length equals 14 residues. Trimming removed 4 bases from V and 2 bases from J, with 11 bases in between. The CDR3: CASSRGAENYGYTF. Here the CDR3 DNA reads TGTGCCAGCTCACGTGGCGCGGAAAACTATGGCTACACCTTC.

The chain is built from TRBV19 and TRBJ2-1; 13 nucleotides match TRBD2. Trimming cost V 10 bases and J 7 bases; bases outside gene matches: 4. The V gene's germline CDR1 is LNHDA and CDR2 SQIVND (reference sequence). This CDR3 spans 13 amino acids. This chain's CDR3 is CATRTSGRNEQFF. In DNA form, the CDR3 reads TGTGCCACCAGGACTAGCGGGAGAAATGAGCAGTTCTTC.

The chain recombines TRBV5-1 with TRBJ2-5; tentatively, D is TRBD1 (6 bases). The V gene's germline CDR1 is SGHRS and CDR2 YFSETQ. V was pared by 3 bases and J by 5 bases, with 11 bases between. The CDR3 has 13 residues. In DNA, the CDR3 is TGCGCCAGCAGCTCAGGGGATCGGGAGACCCAGTACTTC. Its translation: CASSSGDRETQYF.

This clone showed up just once. The V and J genes are TRBV21-1 and TRBJ1-2. TRBV21-1 is an annotated pseudogene. The CDR3 spans 13 residues. Here the CDR3 reads CARPGLAVCGYTF. The CDR3 coding sequence is TGTGCCAGGCCGGGGTTGGCCGTCTGTGGCTACACCTTC.

This chain uses TRBV23-1 with TRBJ1-5; TRBD1 matches 8 bases. TRBV23-1 is designated an ORF whose function remains uncertain. The CDR3 runs to 20 residues. After removal of 0 bases from V and 3 bases from J, the junction contained 16 bases not matched to a gene. CDR3 nucleotides: TGCGCCAGCAGTCAATCGAGAAAAATTATTACGACAGGGGACAATCAGCCCCAGCATTTT. This encodes CASSQSRKIITTGDNQPQHF.

This clone was recorded many times. Additional DNA sequences in this sample encode the identical CDR3. This chain uses TRBV18 with TRBJ1-3, with D uncertain. Germline loops: CDR1 KGHSH, CDR2 LQKENI. V gave up 6 bases and J gave up 7 bases, with 16 bases separating them. This CDR3 is built from 14 residues. CDR3: CASSPSAAGNTIYF. Here the CDR3 DNA reads TGTGCCAGCTCCCCCTCAGCCGCGGGGAACACCATATATTTT.

The chain joins TRBV5-1 to TRBJ1-5; a possible D gene is TRBD1 (6 bases). The germline V gene has CDR1 SGHRS and CDR2 YFSETQ. There are 14 residues in the CDR3. The V gene lost 5 bases and the J gene lost 3 bases, with 12 bases spanning the gap. CDR3 in amino acids: CASREGGFNQPQHF. As DNA, the CDR3 is TGCGCCAGCAGGGAAGGGGGATTCAATCAGCCCCAGCATTTT.

This clone was detected a few times. In the same sample, other DNA sequences code for this CDR3. V usage is TRBV6-1 and J usage is TRBJ1-2, with D uncertain. V was shortened by 2 bases and J by 5 bases, with 6 bases between the two germline ends. CDR1 MNHNS and CDR2 SASEGT come from the germline V gene. The CDR3 is 12 amino acids. CDR3 DNA sequence: TGTGCCAGCAGTGAATTGGGTTATGGCTACACCTTC. It translates to CASSELGYGYTF.